The 15 T cell receptor beta chains in this list originate from one sample, sequenced in a study of T cell responses to AZD1222 COVID-19 vaccine. Produced via immunoSEQ multiplex PCR; TCRdb's table is partial and in-frame only. The table has about 48,000 clones, approximately 86% seen once. Sample: peripheral blood, taken 28 days after the second AZD1222 dose. These receptor sequences come from an adult who received the AZD1222 COVID-19 vaccine.

The chain recombines TRBV7-2 with TRBJ1-1, with unresolved D. Germline CDR1 SGHTA, CDR2 FQGNSA. V dropped 1 base and J dropped 0 bases, with 9 bases sitting between them. The CDR3 length is 15 residues. The CDR3 protein is CASSLGGGMNTEAFF. CDR3 coding DNA: TGTGCCAGCAGCTTAGGAGGAGGGATGAACACTGAAGCTTTCTTT.

DNA of the CDR3: TGTGCCAGCAGCTTGGGCCAGGGAAACTACAATGAGCAGTTCTTC. It is translated as CASSLGQGNYNEQFF. The genes are TRBV7-2 and TRBJ2-1; D perhaps matches TRBD1 (5 bases). Trimming stripped 3 bases from V and 3 bases from J, with 12 bases between. CDR3 length: 15 amino acids. Germline CDR1 is SGHTA and CDR2 is FQGNSA.

As concerns this clone: The junction differs from germline at one of its ends, possibly a read error. The chain employs TRBV7-2 and TRBJ2-3; 10 bases map to TRBD2. The CDR3 loop spans 15 amino acids. Germline V CDR1 and CDR2: SGHTA, FQGNSA. CDR3 residues: CASSLGLAGTDTQYF. The CDR3 bases are TGTGCCAGCAGTTTAGGACTAGCGGGCACAGATACGCAGTATTTT.

J is TRBJ2-5 and V is TRBV28; a weak D match, TRBD2 (5 bases). The V gene's germline CDR1 is MDHEN and CDR2 SYDVKM. Deletions cut 1 base from V and 0 bases from J, with 12 bases between. The CDR3 length is 16 residues. CDR3 bases: TGTGCCAGCAGTTTATTTCCCCGAGCGGACCAAGAGACCCAGTACTTC. Its translation is CASSLFPRADQETQYF.

The gene calls are TRBV7-2 and TRBJ1-1; tentatively, D is TRBD1 (5 bases). Germline lookup yields CDR1 SGHTA and CDR2 FQGNSA. There are 13 residues in the CDR3. Trimming pared 0 bases from V and 5 bases from J, leaving 7 bases between. The CDR3 here is CASSLARGTEAFF. CDR3 nucleotides: TGTGCCAGCAGCTTAGCAAGGGGAACTGAAGCTTTCTTT.

This clone was seen more than once but under ten times. The V call is TRBV7-8, the J call TRBJ2-7; 7 positions match TRBD1. With 2 bases clipped from V and 6 bases from J, the junction kept 7 bases outside the gene matches. The CDR3 contains 14 residues. Per germline, CDR1 SGHVS and CDR2 FQNEAQ. The CDR3 nucleotides are TGTGCCAGCAGCTTATCGACAGGGATCCTCGAGCAGTACTTC. As protein: CASSLSTGILEQYF.

The chain is built from TRBV4-2 and TRBJ1-2; weak D call: TRBD1 (6 bases). The germline CDR1 and CDR2 sequences are LGHNA and YNFKEQ. The CDR3 covers 12 residues. Trimming removed 4 bases at V and 10 bases at J, with 13 bases between. The CDR3 DNA reads TGTGCCAGCAGCCCAATGGACAGTTTCTACACCTTC. This encodes CASSPMDSFYTF.

The rearrangement joins TRBV24-1 to TRBJ2-7; unclear D gene. The ends were cut back, 3 bases at V and 0 bases at J, with 8 bases in the middle. Germline V gene data show CDR1 as KGHDR and CDR2 as SFDVKD. This CDR3 region has 14 residues. DNA for the CDR3: TGTGCCACCAGTGATCAAACGACCTCCTACGAGCAGTACTTC. It codes for CATSDQTTSYEQYF.

V and J are TRBV12-3 or TRBV12-4 and TRBJ1-5; TRBD1 is a possible D gene (6 bases). The CDR3 spans 13 residues. Trimming removed 7 bases at V and 6 bases at J, with 13 bases between. The CDR3 DNA reads TGTGCCAGCATGGGGGCTGGGGGTCAGCCCCAGCATTTT. Protein: CASMGAGGQPQHF.

This clone was seen a handful of times. The gene calls are TRBV24-1 and TRBJ2-1, with 7 nucleotides matching TRBD1. Germline V gene lookup returns CDR1 KGHDR and CDR2 SFDVKD. The CDR3 is 17 residues long. The ends lost 3 bases at V and 4 bases at J; junction bases unmatched: 11. CDR3 region: CATSDPTGTENYNEQFF. The CDR3 nucleotides are TGTGCCACCAGTGATCCCACCGGGACAGAGAATTACAATGAGCAGTTCTTC.

The J gene is TRBJ2-7, the V gene TRBV10-1; either TRBD1 or TRBD2 may fit D (6 bases each). CDR1 and CDR2 (germline): WNHNN, SYGVQD (reference sequence). Deletions cut 3 bases from V and 3 bases from J, with 15 bases between. The CDR3 length is 15 residues. The CDR3 region is CASSERYREDYEQYF. Here the CDR3 DNA reads TGCGCCAGCAGTGAACGCTACAGGGAGGACTACGAGCAGTACTTC.

This clone appeared a few times. The rearrangement joins TRBV6-5 to TRBJ2-5; TRBD2 matches 12 bases. The CDR3 sequence is 15 residues long. Germline V CDR1 and CDR2: MNHEY, SVGAGI. After removal of 5 bases from V and 5 bases from J, the junction contained 6 bases not matched to a gene. The CDR3 protein is CASSPGTSGWETQYF. The CDR3 nucleotides are TGTGCCAGCAGTCCCGGGACTAGCGGGTGGGAGACCCAGTACTTC.

The chain carries TRBV14 and TRBJ2-7; 7 bases match TRBD1. Looked up from germline, CDR1 is SGHDN and CDR2 is FVKESK. The CDR3 is made up of 15 amino acids. The junction had 5 bases not matched to a gene; V was cut back by 0 bases and J by 3 bases. CDR3 region: CASSQEVGTVYEQYF. The DNA of the CDR3 is TGTGCCAGCAGCCAAGAGGTAGGGACAGTCTACGAGCAGTACTTC.

The gene calls are TRBV2 and TRBJ2-1; 7 nucleotides align to TRBD2. CDR1 and CDR2 (germline): SNHLY, FYNNEI. The CDR3 is made up of 14 amino acids. V trimming: 4 bases; J trimming: 4 bases; junction bases outside the gene matches: 4. CDR3 DNA: TGTGCCAGCAGTGTCCGGCGGGAGTACAATGAGCAGTTCTTC. It is translated as CASSVRREYNEQFF.

This CDR3 is CASSLGPDPYYGYTF. The DNA of the CDR3 is TGTGCCAGCAGCTTGGGGCCGGACCCATACTATGGCTACACCTTC. The chain combines TRBV5-6 with TRBJ1-2; D remains unclear. Germline lookup yields CDR1 SGHDT and CDR2 YYEEEE. This CDR3 contains 15 residues. Trimming shortened V by 0 bases and J by 3 bases, and 12 bases separated the two germline ends.